The 22 T cell receptor beta chains reported below all come from one sample, sequenced in a study of sequential checkpoint blockade in melanoma. Specified treatment: randomized to nivolumab then ipilimumab (arm A) or the reverse (arm B). Clones were sequenced by immunoSEQ multiplex PCR, and TCRdb holds only the in-frame ones, with some missing. Of approximately 15,000 clones in the sample, approximately 66% were seen once. The specimen comprised CD8+ T cells sorted from blood (inferred from file names), sampled from a patient given nivolumab and ipilimumab in sequence. The receptors shown here come from a human donor with melanoma.

The V gene is TRBV4-2, the J gene TRBJ2-5; D is unclear. TRBJ2-7 matches the DNA end more closely, so the J call is doubtful. The CDR3 sequence is 14 residues long. CDR1 and CDR2 (germline): LGHNA, YNFKEQ. CDR3: CASSPYADSYEQYF. Written as DNA, the CDR3 is TGTGCCAGCAGCCCGTATGCCGATTCCTACGAGCAGTACTTC.

This rearrangement joins TRBV6-6 to TRBJ2-3; weak D call: TRBD2 (6 bases). V was pared by 0 bases and J by 6 bases, with 13 bases between. The CDR3 is made up of 15 amino acids. CDR1 is MNHNY and CDR2 is SVGAGI in the germline V gene (reference sequence). CDR3 sequence (DNA): TGTGCCAGCAGTTACTCGGATGAGGGGAGGGATACGCAGTATTTT. Translation: CASSYSDEGRDTQYF.

The V and J genes are TRBV9 and TRBJ1-2; D possibly corresponds to TRBD1 (6 bases). V gave up 2 bases and J gave up 4 bases, with 12 bases separating them. Germline CDR1 reads SGDLS; CDR2 reads YYNGEE. The CDR3 length is 14 residues. Here the CDR3 reads CASSVNRVSYGYTF. CDR3 DNA sequence: TGTGCCAGCAGCGTTAACAGGGTTTCCTATGGCTACACCTTC.

The chain combines TRBV10-1 with TRBJ2-7, with a possible D match to TRBD2 (6 bases). The V gene's germline CDR1 is WNHNN and CDR2 SYGVQD (reference sequence). Trimming stripped 3 bases from V and 2 bases from J, with 11 bases between. The CDR3 contains 14 residues. As DNA, the CDR3 is TGCGCCAGCAGTGATTCCGGGAGTCCCTACGAGCAGTACTTC. This translates into CASSDSGSPYEQYF.

This chain connects TRBV6-5 to TRBJ2-2; TRBD2 aligns across 7 bases. Trimming took 6 bases from V and 6 from J; bases not matched to a gene: 7. The length of the CDR3 is 14 residues. Germline CDR1 is MNHEY and CDR2 is SVGAGI. The CDR3 DNA reads TGTGCCAGCAGGAGGACTAGTTTGGCCGGGGAGCTGTTTTTT. This gives the protein CASRRTSLAGELFF.

With respect to this clone: A read error may produce the germline difference seen at one junction end. J is TRBJ2-7 and V is TRBV7-7, with 10 nucleotides matching TRBD1. The germline CDR1 and CDR2 sequences are SSHAT and FNYEAQ (reference sequence). The CDR3 runs to 15 residues. CDR3 sequence: CASSPGTGVSYEQYF. DNA of the CDR3: TGTGCTAGCAGCCCCGGGACAGGGGTCTCCTACGAGCAGTACTTC.

This clone was picked up one time. The chain recombines TRBV19 with TRBJ1-2; tentatively, D is TRBD1 (6 bases). The V gene's germline CDR1 is LNHDA and CDR2 SQIVND (reference sequence). The length of the CDR3 is 14 residues. V lost 6 bases to trimming and J lost 4 bases, with 15 bases between them. As DNA, the CDR3 is TGTGCCAGTAGCCCCCCGGAGGACAGCTATGGCTACACCTTC. Residues: CASSPPEDSYGYTF.

This clone is medium-sized by share. The genes are TRBV6-4 and TRBJ2-1; D possibly corresponds to TRBD2 (7 bases). Germline CDR1 and CDR2: MRHNA and SNTAGT. Trimming took 4 bases from V and 10 from J, leaving 14 bases between them. The CDR3 is 13 residues long. The chain's CDR3 is CASSGSGGGEQFF. The CDR3 nucleotides read TGTGCCAGCAGTGGTTCTGGGGGGGGCGAGCAGTTCTTC.

The chain joins TRBV29-1 to TRBJ2-1; D is perhaps TRBD2 (6 bases). Trimming stripped 4 bases from V and 7 bases from J, with 14 bases between. The germline CDR1 and CDR2 sequences are SQVTM and ANQGSEA. The CDR3 extends over 13 amino acids. Here the CDR3 DNA reads TGCAGCGTTGTTGGGGGGTTTAGGAATGAGCAGTTCTTC. This translates into CSVVGGFRNEQFF.

V is TRBV9 and J is TRBJ2-3, with TRBD1 matching 7 bases. The CDR3 totals 14 residues. Per the germline V gene, CDR1 is SGDLS and CDR2 is YYNGEE. V shed 1 base and J 4 bases; nucleotides not matched to a gene: 3. The CDR3 coding sequence is TGTGCCAGCAGCGTAAGGGGGCCCGCAGATACGCAGTATTTT. Residues: CASSVRGPADTQYF.

The V and J genes are TRBV4-3 and TRBJ2-5; tentatively, D is TRBD1 (5 bases). V lost 0 bases and J 9 bases, leaving 8 bases between the germline ends. Per germline, CDR1 LGHNA and CDR2 YSLEER. The CDR3 totals 12 residues. The CDR3 nucleotides read TGCGCCAGCAGCCAAGATACAGGTCCCCAGTACTTC. This encodes CASSQDTGPQYF.

The chain combines TRBV4-1 with TRBJ2-1, with 9 bases fitting TRBD1. The CDR3 totals 18 residues. Trimming cost V 5 bases and J 4 bases; bases outside gene matches: 15. Per the germline V gene, CDR1 is MGHRA and CDR2 is YSYEKL. In DNA, the CDR3 is TGCGCCAGCAGCTGGACCCTCCACCGGGACAGGGCTTACAATGAGCAGTTCTTC. This translates into CASSWTLHRDRAYNEQFF.

The V gene is TRBV4-3, the J gene TRBJ2-1; 9 nucleotides agree with TRBD2. V gave up 4 bases and J gave up 7 bases; unmatched junction bases: 11. This CDR3 region has 16 residues. In germline, CDR1 is LGHNA, CDR2 YSLEER. The CDR3 reads CASSRGIAGAGNEQFF. CDR3 in DNA: TGCGCCAGCAGCCGGGGGATAGCGGGAGCGGGGAATGAGCAGTTCTTC.

The CDR3 is CASSLGGGGEQFF. The CDR3 DNA reads TGTGCCAGCAGCTTAGGCGGGGGGGGTGAGCAGTTCTTC. The gene calls are TRBV11-2 and TRBJ2-1; 9 bases fit TRBD2. The germline V gene has CDR1 SGHAT and CDR2 FQNNGV. J gave up 9 bases and V 1 base, and 1 base lay outside the gene matches. CDR3 size: 13 residues.

This chain uses TRBV10-2 with TRBJ2-5, with 14 bases identical to TRBD2. The J call may be mistaken, given a closer DNA end match to TRBJ2-7. Germline CDR1 and CDR2: WSHSY and SAAADI. The CDR3 contains 14 residues. The CDR3 DNA reads as TGCGCCAGCGGAACGGGACTAGCGGGAGCCGAGCAGTACTTC. Translation gives CASGTGLAGAEQYF.

This sequence joins TRBV2 and TRBJ1-1, with D uncertain. This CDR3 has 13 residues. The V end lost 5 bases, the J end lost 1 base, and 8 bases lay between the germline ends. Germline-derived CDR1 and CDR2 are SNHLY and FYNNEI. The CDR3 DNA reads as TGTGCCAGCAGTCCCGGGAGGAACACTGAAGCTTTCTTT. Amino acid sequence: CASSPGRNTEAFF.

This clone has only a few counts. V is TRBV19 and J is TRBJ2-2; 10 nucleotides match TRBD1. CDR1 is LNHDA and CDR2 is SQIVND in the germline V gene (reference sequence). There are 20 residues in the CDR3. With V trimmed by 3 bases and J by 4 bases, 17 bases remained unmatched. CDR3 amino acids: CASSIARDRGEILFTGELFF. The CDR3 nucleotides read TGTGCCAGTAGTATCGCCCGGGACAGGGGCGAAATACTATTCACCGGGGAGCTGTTTTTT.

The chain carries TRBV28 and TRBJ2-1; D remains unclear. Germline loops: CDR1 MDHEN, CDR2 SYDVKM. V shed 10 bases and J shed 4 bases, with 11 bases lying between them. The CDR3 extends over 12 amino acids. The CDR3 loop is CATQTSYNEQFF. The CDR3 bases are TGTGCCACCCAGACAAGTTACAATGAGCAGTTCTTC.

This chain connects TRBV11-1 to TRBJ2-5, with no clear D. The germline V and J ends were trimmed by 0 bases and 5 bases, with 7 bases remaining between them. This CDR3 comprises 13 residues. CDR1 is SGHAT, CDR2 FQDESV, per germline (reference sequence). DNA for the CDR3: TGTGCCAGCAGCTTAGCTGTGGGCGAGACCCAGTACTTC. Translation gives CASSLAVGETQYF.

The chain joins TRBV13 to TRBJ2-5, with D perhaps matching TRBD2 (6 bases). Germline lookup yields CDR1 PRHDT and CDR2 FYEKMQ (reference sequence). The V end was cut by 2 bases, the J end by 1 base, with 11 bases between. The CDR3 spans 15 residues. CDR3: CASSLTGASQETQYF. The CDR3, as DNA: TGTGCCAGCAGCTTAACGGGAGCTAGCCAAGAGACCCAGTACTTC.

The rearrangement joins TRBV15 to TRBJ1-2; TRBD1 matches 9 bases. Trimming took 3 bases from V and 0 from J; bases not matched to a gene: 14. The germline CDR1 and CDR2 sequences are LNHNV and YYDKDF (reference sequence). CDR3 length equals 19 residues. Here the CDR3 DNA reads TGTGCCACCAGCAGGGAACGATCCGGGACAGGGAACTCTAACTATGGCTACACCTTC. Translating it yields CATSRERSGTGNSNYGYTF.

V usage is TRBV4-1 and J usage is TRBJ2-7; weak D call: TRBD2 (7 bases). Germline lookup yields CDR1 MGHRA and CDR2 YSYEKL. The CDR3 has 19 amino acids. V lost 0 bases and J lost 0, with 21 bases in between. CDR3 coding DNA: TGCGCCAGCAGCCAAGAAGGGGGGGTCGAGGGACTTAGCTCCTACGAGCAGTACTTC. Translation gives CASSQEGGVEGLSSYEQYF.